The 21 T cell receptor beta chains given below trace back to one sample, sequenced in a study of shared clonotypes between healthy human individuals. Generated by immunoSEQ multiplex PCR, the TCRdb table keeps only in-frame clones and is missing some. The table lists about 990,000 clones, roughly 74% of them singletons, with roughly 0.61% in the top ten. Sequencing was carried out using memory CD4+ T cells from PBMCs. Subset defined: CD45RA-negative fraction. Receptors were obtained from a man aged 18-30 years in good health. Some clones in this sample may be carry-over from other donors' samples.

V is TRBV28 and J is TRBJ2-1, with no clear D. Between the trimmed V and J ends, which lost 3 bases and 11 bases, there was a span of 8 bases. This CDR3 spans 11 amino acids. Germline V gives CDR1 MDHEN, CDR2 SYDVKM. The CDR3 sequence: CASSFNGKQFF. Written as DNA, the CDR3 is TGTGCCAGCAGTTTTAATGGAAAGCAGTTCTTC.

CDR3 residues: CASSVGRGGDTQYF. For the CDR3, the DNA is TGTGCCAGCAGCGTAGGCCGAGGGGGAGATACGCAGTATTTT. The rearrangement links TRBV9 to TRBJ2-3; tentative D call: TRBD1 (6 bases). Germline V gene lookup returns CDR1 SGDLS and CDR2 YYNGEE. This CDR3 has 14 residues. V lost 0 bases and J lost 5, with 10 bases in between.

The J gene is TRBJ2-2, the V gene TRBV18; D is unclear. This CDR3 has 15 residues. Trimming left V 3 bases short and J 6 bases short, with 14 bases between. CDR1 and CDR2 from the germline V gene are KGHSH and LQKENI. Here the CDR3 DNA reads TGTGCCAGCTCACCCCAGGACCCCTCACCCGGGGAGCTGTTTTTT. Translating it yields CASSPQDPSPGELFF.

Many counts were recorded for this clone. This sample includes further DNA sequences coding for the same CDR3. The CDR3: CASTRTGGLYGYTF. The CDR3 DNA is TGTGCCAGCACTAGGACAGGGGGTCTCTATGGCTACACCTTC. The V call is TRBV6-1, the J call TRBJ1-2; 10 positions agree with TRBD1. Looked up from germline, CDR1 is MNHNS and CDR2 is SASEGT. V lost 7 bases to trimming and J lost 4 bases; unmatched junction nucleotides: 6. The CDR3 is 14 amino acids.

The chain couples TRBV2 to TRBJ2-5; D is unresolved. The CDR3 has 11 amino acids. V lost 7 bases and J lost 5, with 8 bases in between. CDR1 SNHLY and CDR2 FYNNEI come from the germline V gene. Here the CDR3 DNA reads TGTGCCAGCAAAGGTCGCGAGACCCAGTACTTC. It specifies CASKGRETQYF. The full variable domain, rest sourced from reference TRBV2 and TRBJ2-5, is EPEVTQTPSHQVTQMGQEVILRCVPISNHLYFYWYRQILGQKVEFLVSFYNNEISEKSEIFDDQFSVERPDGSNFTLKIRSTKLEDSAMYFCASKGRETQYFGPGTRLLVL.

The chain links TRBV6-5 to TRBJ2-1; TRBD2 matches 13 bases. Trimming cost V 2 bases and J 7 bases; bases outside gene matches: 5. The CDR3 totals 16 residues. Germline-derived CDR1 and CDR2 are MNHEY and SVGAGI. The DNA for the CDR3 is TGTGCCAGCAGTTACAGGACTAGCGGGAGTATGAATGAGCAGTTCTTC. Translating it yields CASSYRTSGSMNEQFF.

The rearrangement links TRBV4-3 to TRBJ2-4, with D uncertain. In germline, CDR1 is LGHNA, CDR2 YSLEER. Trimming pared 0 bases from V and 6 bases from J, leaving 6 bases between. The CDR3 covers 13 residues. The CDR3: CASSQDSRNIQYF. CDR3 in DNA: TGCGCCAGCAGCCAAGATTCCAGAAACATTCAGTACTTC.

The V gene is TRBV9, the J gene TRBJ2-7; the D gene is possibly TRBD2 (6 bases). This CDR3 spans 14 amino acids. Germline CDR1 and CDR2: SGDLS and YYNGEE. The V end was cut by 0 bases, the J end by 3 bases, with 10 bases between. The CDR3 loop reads CASSVDLSGYEQYF. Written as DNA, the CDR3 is TGTGCCAGCAGCGTAGATCTTAGCGGCTACGAGCAGTACTTC.

The CDR3 DNA follows: TGCGCCAGCAGCCTCGCCCCTGCGGCGGAGCAGTTCTTC. Its translation: CASSLAPAAEQFF. The V and J genes are TRBV4-1 and TRBJ2-1; D gene ambiguous. Germline V gene sequence: CDR1 MGHRA, CDR2 YSYEKL. The V end lost 4 bases, the J end lost 10 bases, and 14 bases lay between the germline ends. The CDR3 length is 13 residues.

CDR3 coding DNA: TGCGCCAGCAGCCCAGACAGGGGGCTTGCTGAAGCTTTCTTT. Amino acid sequence: CASSPDRGLAEAFF. This chain joins TRBV5-1 and TRBJ1-1; 10 nucleotides align to TRBD1. V was clipped by 4 bases and J by 6 bases; unmatched bases: 6. Germline values: CDR1 SGHRS, CDR2 YFSETQ. This CDR3 contains 14 residues.

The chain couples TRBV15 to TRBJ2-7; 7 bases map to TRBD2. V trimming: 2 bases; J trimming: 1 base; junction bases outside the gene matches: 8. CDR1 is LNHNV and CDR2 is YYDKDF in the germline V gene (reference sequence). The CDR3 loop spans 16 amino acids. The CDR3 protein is CATSRPSGGISYEQYF. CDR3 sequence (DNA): TGTGCCACCAGCAGACCCTCGGGAGGAATTTCCTACGAGCAGTACTTC.

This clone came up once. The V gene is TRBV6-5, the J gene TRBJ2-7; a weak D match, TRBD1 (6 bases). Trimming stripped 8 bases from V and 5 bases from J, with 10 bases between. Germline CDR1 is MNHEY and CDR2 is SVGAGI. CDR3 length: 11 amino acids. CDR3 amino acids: CASGDRNEQYF. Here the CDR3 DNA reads TGTGCCAGCGGTGACAGGAACGAGCAGTACTTC.

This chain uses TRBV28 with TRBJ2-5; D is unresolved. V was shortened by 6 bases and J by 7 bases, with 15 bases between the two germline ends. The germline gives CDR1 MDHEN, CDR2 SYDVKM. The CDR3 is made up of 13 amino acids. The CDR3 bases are TGTGCCAGCAGCCCCGGACGCTTGGGGACCCAGTACTTC. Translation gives CASSPGRLGTQYF.

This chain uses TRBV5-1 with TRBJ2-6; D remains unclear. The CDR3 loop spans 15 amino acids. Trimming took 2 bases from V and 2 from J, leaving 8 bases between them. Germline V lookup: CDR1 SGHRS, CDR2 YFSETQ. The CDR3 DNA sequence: TGCGCCAGCAGCTTCCTGCCTGCTGGGGCCAACGTCCTGACTTTC. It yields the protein CASSFLPAGANVLTF.

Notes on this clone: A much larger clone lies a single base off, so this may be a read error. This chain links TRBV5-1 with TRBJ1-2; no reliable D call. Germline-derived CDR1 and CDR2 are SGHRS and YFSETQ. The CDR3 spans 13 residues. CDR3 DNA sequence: TGCGCCAGCGGCTTGGCTGAGTACTATGGCTACACCTTC. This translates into CASGLAEYYGYTF.

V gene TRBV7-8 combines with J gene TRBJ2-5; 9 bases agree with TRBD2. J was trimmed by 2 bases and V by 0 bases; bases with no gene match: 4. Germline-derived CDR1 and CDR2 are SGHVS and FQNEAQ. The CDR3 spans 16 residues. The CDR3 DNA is TGTGCCAGCAGCTTAGCGCGCCTAGCGGGACAAGAGACCCAGTACTTC. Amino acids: CASSLARLAGQETQYF. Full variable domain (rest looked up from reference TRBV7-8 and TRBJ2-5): GAGVSQSPRYKVAKRGQDVALRCDPISGHVSLFWYQQALGQGPEFLTYFQNEAQLDKSGLPSDRFFAERPEGSVSTLKIQRTQQEDSAVYLCASSLARLAGQETQYFGPGTRLLVL.

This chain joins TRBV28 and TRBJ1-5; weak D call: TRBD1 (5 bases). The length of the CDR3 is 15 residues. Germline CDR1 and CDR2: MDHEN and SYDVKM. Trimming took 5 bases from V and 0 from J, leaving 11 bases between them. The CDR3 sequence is CASSRGGSSNQPQHF. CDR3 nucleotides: TGTGCCAGCAGTCGCGGGGGGAGTAGCAATCAGCCCCAGCATTTT.

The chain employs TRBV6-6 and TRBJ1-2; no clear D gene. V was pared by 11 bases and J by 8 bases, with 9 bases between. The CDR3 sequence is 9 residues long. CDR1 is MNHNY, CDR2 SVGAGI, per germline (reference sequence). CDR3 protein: CASSPGYTF. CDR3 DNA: TGTGCCTCTTCTCCGGGCTACACCTTC.

CDR3 residues: CASSLAGSYEQYF. CDR3 sequence (DNA): TGTGCCAGCAGCCTAGCGGGAAGTTACGAGCAGTACTTC. The J gene is TRBJ2-7, the V gene TRBV14, with 8 bases lining up with TRBD2. V shed 4 bases and J 4 bases; nucleotides not matched to a gene: 3. The germline V gene encodes CDR1 SGHDN and CDR2 FVKESK. There are 13 residues in the CDR3.

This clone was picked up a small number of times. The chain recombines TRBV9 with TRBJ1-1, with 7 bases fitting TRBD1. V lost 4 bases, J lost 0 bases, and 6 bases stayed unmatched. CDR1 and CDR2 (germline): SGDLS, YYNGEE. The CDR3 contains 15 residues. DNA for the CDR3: TGTGCCAGCAGCCCCAGGGGACAGATGAACACTGAAGCTTTCTTT. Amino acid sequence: CASSPRGQMNTEAFF.

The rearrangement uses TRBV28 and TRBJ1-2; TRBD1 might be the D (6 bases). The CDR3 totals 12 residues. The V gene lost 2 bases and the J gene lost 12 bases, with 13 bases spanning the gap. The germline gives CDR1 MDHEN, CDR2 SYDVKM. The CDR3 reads CASSLTTGRDTF. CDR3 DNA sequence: TGTGCCAGCAGTTTAACGACAGGCCGAGACACCTTC.